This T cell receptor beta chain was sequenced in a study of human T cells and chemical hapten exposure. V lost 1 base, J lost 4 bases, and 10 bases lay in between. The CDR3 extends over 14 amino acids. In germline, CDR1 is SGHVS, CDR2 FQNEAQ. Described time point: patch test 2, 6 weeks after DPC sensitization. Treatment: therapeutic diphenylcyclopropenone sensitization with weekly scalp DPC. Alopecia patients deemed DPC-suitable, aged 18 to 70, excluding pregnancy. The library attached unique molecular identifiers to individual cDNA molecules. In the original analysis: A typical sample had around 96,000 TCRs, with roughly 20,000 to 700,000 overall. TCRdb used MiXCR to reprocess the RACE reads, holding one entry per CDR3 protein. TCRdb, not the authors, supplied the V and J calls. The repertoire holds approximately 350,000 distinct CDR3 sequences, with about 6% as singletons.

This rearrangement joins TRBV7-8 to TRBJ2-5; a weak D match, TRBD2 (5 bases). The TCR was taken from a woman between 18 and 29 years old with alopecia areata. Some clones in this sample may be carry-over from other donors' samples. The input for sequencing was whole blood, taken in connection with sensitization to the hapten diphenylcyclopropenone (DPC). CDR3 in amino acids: CASSLGLAVETQYF. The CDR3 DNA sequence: TGTGCCAGCAGCTTAGGGCTAGCCGTAGAGACCCAGTACTTC. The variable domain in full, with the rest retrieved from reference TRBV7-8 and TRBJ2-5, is GAGVSQSPRYKVAKRGQDVALRCDPISGHVSLFWYQQALGQGPEFLTYFQNEAQLDKSGLPSDRFFAERPEGSVSTLKIQRTQQEDSAVYLCASSLGLAVETQYFGPGTRLLVL.